This T cell receptor (beta chain) stems from a study of T cell responses to AZD1222 COVID-19 vaccine (dated by TCRdb to the early 2020s). For the study in its entirety: AZD1222 recipients whose second dose came at about 4 weeks and those whose second dose came at about 12 weeks were combined into one group, since spike-specific TCR depth and breadth did not differ between the two schedules. TCR sequencing covered more than 230 trial participants: 200 to 220 given two doses of AZD1222 and around 26 given two doses of MenACWY control vaccine. Trial participants were enrolled by age into subgroups of 18-55, 56-69 and 70-plus years, and approximately 150, 30 and 60 TCR-sequenced participants, respectively, were included in these subgroups.

The CDR3 regions of human TCRbeta chains were subjected to immunosequencing. In the paper's pipeline: Repertoire TCRs were checked for matches against a reference library of SARS-CoV-2-specific TCRs that had been generated using the MIRA antigen-specificity platform. Breadth meant the fraction of unique TCRs that were SARS-CoV-2-associated, whereas depth meant the fraction of total T cells that were SARS-CoV-2-associated. Using the MIRA data, each spike-specific TCR was mapped to the spike region that the TCR reacts to and placed in a CD4 or CD8 class. Log10-transformed breadth and depth values were compared by one-way ANOVA with Sidak's multiple comparisons tests. Entries here come from immuneACCESS through TCRdb and include only in-frame sequences with V and J called. Some clones fail to appear in such tables; in the studies checked, an unresolved V gene covers under half of the shortfall, and the cause of the remainder is unknown. The V and J calls and clone size come from that table; D and trimming were worked out from the DNA. Recorded for this sample are over 100,000 clones; over 85% of them occurred a single time. About 5% of the sample comes from the top ten.

Here is what the overall study found, with its caveats: In the small 56-69-year group, the increase in depth fell short of significance, most likely because of low power. Because no day 14 peak-response samples were available, repertoires were characterized only after the peak T cell response. Most participants were white British and females outnumbered males, and the authors suggested that clonal diversity may have been underestimated. Epitopes outside the regions mutated in the B.1.351 and B.1.1.7 variants were reportedly recognized by nearly half of the unique spike-specific TCRs. The vaccine-associated CD4 TCRs covered the entire spike protein, and the dominant responses fell in regions 160-218 and 743-854. Conclusions about previously exposed vaccinees are limited because only a handful of AZD1222 recipients were SARS-CoV-2 seropositive at baseline. Spike-specific TCR breadth and depth rose significantly after two AZD1222 doses compared with day 0 and with MenACWY recipients.

In this sample, this clone turned up once. Its antigen specificity is not known. The sample holds no much larger clone one base away, and base qualities are not on file. From the germline V gene (reference sequence), CDR1 is MNHEY and CDR2 is SMNVEV. The CDR3 numbers 13 residues from cysteine through phenylalanine. The kept DNA is CDR3 alone, 39 bases in frame from the first base. Trimming costs V 4 bases and J 0 bases, and their ends lie 6 bases apart. Reading the label with the study, this specimen's time point is: baseline before first vaccination. The vaccinee samples were drawn from two UK trials, COV001 and COV002, one of which was a single-blind randomized controlled phase 2/3 trial testing AZD1222 (ChAdOx1 nCoV-19) in healthy adults. For TCRbeta chain sequencing, PBMC samples were collected from trial participants at day 0 and at day 28 after the second dose.

The clonotype comes from an adult in good health. Sequenced material: peripheral blood, taken on day 0 of AZD1222 vaccination. The V and J genes are TRBV27 and TRBJ1-1; no D gene is confidently identified. The DNA sequence is TGTGCCAGCAGTTGGGCTATGAACACTGAAGCTTTCTTT. This is translated as CASSWAMNTEAFF.